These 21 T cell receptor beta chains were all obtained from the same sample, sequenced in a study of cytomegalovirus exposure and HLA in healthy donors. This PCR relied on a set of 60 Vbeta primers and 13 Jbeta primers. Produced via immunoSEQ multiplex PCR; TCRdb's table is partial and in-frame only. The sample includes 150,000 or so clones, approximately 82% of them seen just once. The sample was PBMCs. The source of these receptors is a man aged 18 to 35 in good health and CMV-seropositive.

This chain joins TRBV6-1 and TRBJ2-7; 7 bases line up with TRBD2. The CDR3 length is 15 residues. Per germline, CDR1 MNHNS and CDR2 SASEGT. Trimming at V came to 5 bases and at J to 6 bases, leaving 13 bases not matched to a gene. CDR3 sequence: CASSLHHQSGIEQYF. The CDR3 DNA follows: TGTGCCAGCAGTCTGCACCACCAAAGCGGGATCGAGCAGTACTTC.

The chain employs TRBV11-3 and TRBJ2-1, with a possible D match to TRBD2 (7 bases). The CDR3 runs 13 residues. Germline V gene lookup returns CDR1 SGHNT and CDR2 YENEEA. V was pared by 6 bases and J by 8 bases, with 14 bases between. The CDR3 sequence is CASRGGGAYEQFF. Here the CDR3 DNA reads TGTGCCAGCAGAGGGGGGGGCGCTTATGAGCAGTTCTTC.

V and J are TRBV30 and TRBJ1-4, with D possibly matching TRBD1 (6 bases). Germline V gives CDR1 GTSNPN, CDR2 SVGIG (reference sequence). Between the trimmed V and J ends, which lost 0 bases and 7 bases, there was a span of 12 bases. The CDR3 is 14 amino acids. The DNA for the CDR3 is TGTGCCTGGAGTGTAAACAGGGAACGTGAAAAACTGTTTTTT. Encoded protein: CAWSVNREREKLFF.

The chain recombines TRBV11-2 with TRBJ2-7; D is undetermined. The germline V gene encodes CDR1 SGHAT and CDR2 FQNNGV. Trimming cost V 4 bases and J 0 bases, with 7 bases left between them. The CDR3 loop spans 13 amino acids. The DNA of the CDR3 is TGTGCCAGCAGCTCTCCTTCCTCCTACGAGCAGTACTTC. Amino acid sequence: CASSSPSSYEQYF.

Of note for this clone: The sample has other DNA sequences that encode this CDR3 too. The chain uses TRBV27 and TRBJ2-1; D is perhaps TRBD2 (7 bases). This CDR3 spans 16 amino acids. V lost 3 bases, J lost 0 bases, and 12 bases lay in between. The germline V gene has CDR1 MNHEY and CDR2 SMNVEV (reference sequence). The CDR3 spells CASSLSRGGSYNEQFF. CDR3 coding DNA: TGTGCCAGCAGTTTGTCTAGGGGGGGCTCCTACAATGAGCAGTTCTTC.

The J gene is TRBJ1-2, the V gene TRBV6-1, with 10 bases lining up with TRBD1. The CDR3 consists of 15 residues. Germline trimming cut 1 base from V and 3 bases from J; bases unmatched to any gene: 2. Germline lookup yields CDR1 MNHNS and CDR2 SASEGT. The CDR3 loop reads CASSEGGTGDYGYTF. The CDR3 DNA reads TGTGCCAGCAGTGAAGGGGGGACAGGGGACTATGGCTACACCTTC.

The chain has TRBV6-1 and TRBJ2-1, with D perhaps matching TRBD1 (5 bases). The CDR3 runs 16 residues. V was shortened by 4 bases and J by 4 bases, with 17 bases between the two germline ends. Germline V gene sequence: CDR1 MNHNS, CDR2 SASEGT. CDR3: CASSVGPSLRYNEQFF. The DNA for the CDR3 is TGTGCCAGCAGTGTGGGGCCGAGCTTGAGATACAATGAGCAGTTCTTC.

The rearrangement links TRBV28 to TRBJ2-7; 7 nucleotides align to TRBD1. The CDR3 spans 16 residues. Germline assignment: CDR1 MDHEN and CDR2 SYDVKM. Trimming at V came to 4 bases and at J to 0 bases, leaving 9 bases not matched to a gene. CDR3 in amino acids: CASSSPGQTSSYEQYF. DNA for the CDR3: TGTGCCAGCAGTTCGCCGGGACAGACGAGCTCCTACGAGCAGTACTTC.

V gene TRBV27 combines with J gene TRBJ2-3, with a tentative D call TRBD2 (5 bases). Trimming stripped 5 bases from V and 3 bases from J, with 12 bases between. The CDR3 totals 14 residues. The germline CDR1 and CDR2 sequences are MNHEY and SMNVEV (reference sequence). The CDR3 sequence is CASSRTVQTDTQYF. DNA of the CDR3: TGTGCCAGCAGTCGGACTGTACAGACAGATACGCAGTATTTT.

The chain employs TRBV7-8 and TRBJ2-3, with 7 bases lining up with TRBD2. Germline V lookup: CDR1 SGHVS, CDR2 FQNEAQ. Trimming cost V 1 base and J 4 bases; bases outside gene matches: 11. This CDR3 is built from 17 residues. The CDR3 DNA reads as TGTGCCAGCAGCTTAGGCAGAGGCGGGAGCCCCGCAGATACGCAGTATTTT. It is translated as CASSLGRGGSPADTQYF. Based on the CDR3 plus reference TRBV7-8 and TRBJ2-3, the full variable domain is GAGVSQSPRYKVAKRGQDVALRCDPISGHVSLFWYQQALGQGPEFLTYFQNEAQLDKSGLPSDRFFAERPEGSVSTLKIQRTQQEDSAVYLCASSLGRGGSPADTQYFGPGTRLTVL.

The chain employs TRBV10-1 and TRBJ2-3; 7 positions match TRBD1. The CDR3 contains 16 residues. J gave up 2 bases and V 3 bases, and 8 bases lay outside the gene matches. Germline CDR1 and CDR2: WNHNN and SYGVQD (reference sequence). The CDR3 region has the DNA TGCGCCAGCAGTGATGCGAGGGACAGTCCCACAGATACGCAGTATTTT. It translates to CASSDARDSPTDTQYF.

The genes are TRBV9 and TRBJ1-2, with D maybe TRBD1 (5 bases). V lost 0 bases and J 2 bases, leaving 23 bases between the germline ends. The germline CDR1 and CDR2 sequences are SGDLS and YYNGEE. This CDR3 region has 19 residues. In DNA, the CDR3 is TGTGCCAGCAGCGTAGACCCTGGGGGGAGCCGGGACGGGAACTATGGCTACACCTTC. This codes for CASSVDPGGSRDGNYGYTF.

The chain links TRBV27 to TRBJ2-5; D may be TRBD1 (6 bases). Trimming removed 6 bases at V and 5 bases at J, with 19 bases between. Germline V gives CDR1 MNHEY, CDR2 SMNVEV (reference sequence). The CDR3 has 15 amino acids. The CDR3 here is CASREVGQGKETQYF. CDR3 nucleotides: TGTGCCAGCAGGGAAGTGGGTCAGGGGAAGGAGACCCAGTACTTC.

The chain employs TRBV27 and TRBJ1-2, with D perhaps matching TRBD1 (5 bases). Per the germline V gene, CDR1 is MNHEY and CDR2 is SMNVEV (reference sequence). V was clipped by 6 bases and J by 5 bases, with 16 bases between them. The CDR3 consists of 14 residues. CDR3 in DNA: TGTGCCAGCAGGACAGACCGACGACCATATGGCTACACCTTC. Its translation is CASRTDRRPYGYTF.

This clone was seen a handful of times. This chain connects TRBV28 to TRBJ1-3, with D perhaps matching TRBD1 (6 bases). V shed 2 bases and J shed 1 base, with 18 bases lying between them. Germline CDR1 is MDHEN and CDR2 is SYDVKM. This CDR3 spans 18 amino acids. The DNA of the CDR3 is TGTGCCAGCAGTTTAGGCCCCAGCGGGGGGCGATCTGGAAACACCATATATTTT. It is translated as CASSLGPSGGRSGNTIYF.

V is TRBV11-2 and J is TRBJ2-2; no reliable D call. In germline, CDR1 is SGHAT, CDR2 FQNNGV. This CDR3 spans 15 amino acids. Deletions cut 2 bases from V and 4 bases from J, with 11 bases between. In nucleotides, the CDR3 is TGTGCCAGCAGCTTAATAGTTTCGGGCACCGGGGAGCTGTTTTTT. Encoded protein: CASSLIVSGTGELFF. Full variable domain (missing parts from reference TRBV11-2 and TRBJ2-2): EAGVAQSPRYKIIEKRQSVAFWCNPISGHATLYWYQQILGQGPKLLIQFQNNGVVDDSQLPKDRFSAERLKGVDSTLKIQPAKLEDSAVYLCASSLIVSGTGELFFGEGSRLTVL.

CDR3 DNA: TGTGCCAGTAGTATTACAAGCGGGGGGCGTCAGCCCCAGCATTTT. Residues: CASSITSGGRQPQHF. The genes are TRBV19 and TRBJ1-5; possible D gene TRBD1, 6 bases. Germline CDR1 is LNHDA and CDR2 is SQIVND (reference sequence). The CDR3 covers 15 residues. The V end lost 3 bases, the J end lost 6 bases, and 15 bases lay between the germline ends.

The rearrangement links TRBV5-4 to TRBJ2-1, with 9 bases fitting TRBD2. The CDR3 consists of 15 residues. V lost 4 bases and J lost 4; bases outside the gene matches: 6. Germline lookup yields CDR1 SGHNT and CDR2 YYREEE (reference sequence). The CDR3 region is CASSGGREGYNEQFF. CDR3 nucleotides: TGTGCCAGCAGCGGGGGGCGGGAGGGTTACAATGAGCAGTTCTTC.

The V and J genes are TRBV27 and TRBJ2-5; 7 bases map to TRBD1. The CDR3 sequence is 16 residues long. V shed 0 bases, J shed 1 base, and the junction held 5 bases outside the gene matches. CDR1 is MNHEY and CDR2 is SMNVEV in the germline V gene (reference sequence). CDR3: CASSLSVAGGQETQYF. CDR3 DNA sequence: TGTGCCAGCAGTTTATCGGTGGCAGGGGGCCAAGAGACCCAGTACTTC.

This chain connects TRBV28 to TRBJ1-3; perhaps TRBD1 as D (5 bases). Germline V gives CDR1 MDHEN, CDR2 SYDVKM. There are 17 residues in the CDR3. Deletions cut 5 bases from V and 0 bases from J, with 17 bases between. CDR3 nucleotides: TGTGCCAGCAGTCCTATCTGGGGCTCAAGCTCTGGAAACACCATATATTTT. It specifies CASSPIWGSSSGNTIYF.

The CDR3 bases are TGTGCCAGCAGTGGGGCGGGAGTAGGGAATGAGCAGTTCTTC. This translates into CASSGAGVGNEQFF. The chain carries TRBV2 and TRBJ2-1; TRBD2 matches 7 bases. V gave up 4 bases and J gave up 7 bases; unmatched junction bases: 7. Germline V lookup: CDR1 SNHLY, CDR2 FYNNEI. This CDR3 is 14 amino acids long.